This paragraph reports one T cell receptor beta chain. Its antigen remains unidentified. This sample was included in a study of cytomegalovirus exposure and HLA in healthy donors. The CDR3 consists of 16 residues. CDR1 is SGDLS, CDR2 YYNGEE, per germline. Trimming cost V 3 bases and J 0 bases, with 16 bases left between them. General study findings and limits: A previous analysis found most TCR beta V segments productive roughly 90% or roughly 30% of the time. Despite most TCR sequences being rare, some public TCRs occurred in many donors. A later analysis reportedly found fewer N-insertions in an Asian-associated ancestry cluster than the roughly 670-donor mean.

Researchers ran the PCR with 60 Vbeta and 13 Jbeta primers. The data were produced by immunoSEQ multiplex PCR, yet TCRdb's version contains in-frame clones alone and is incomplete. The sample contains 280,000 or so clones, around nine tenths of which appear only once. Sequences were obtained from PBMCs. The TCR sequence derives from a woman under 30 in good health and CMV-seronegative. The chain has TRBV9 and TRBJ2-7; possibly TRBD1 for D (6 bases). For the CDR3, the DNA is TGTGCCAGCAGCGCCTACAGGGCAGCTAGCTCCTACGAGCAGTACTTC. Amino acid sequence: CASSAYRAASSYEQYF.